Here is one T cell receptor (beta chain) with its context. This sample was included in a study of Ad26.COV2.S vaccination and SARS-CoV-2 variants. For the study at large: Ad26.COV2.S shots went into the muscle once or twice, 56 days apart.

CDR3 size: 15 residues. V lost 0 bases to trimming and J lost 5 bases, with 11 bases between them. CDR1 and CDR2 (germline): ENHRY, SYGVKD. Treatment reported: 19 received Ad26.COV2.S at low or high dose, single or two shots; about 5 received placebo; per-sample allocation not given. Collection of samples fell on day 63 after the first vaccine or placebo injection. Wuhan-strain spike was delivered by a replication-incompetent Ad26 vector. Assay used: immunoSEQ multiplex PCR; TCRdb lists only in-frame clones, some missing. Of 350,000 to 550,000 clones listed, roughly nine tenths were seen once; the top ten hold approximately 2.5%.

The sequence was collected from a person between 18 and 60 years old who received the Ad26.COV2.S COVID-19 vaccine or a placebo. Material: peripheral blood, obtained in a trial of Ad26.COV2.S vaccine versus placebo. The chain uses TRBV10-3 and TRBJ1-5; possible D gene TRBD1, 5 bases. The CDR3 DNA follows: TGTGCCATCAGTGAGTCGACAGTAGATCATCAGCCCCAGCATTTT. Translated, it gives CAISESTVDHQPQHF.